This TCR beta chain comes out of a study of CD8 T cell repertoires and HIV-1 epitope variants. As regards this clone: What it binds is not known.

The V and J ends lost 5 bases and 4 bases respectively, with 11 bases between them. This CDR3 has 13 amino acids. CDR1 MDHEN and CDR2 SYDVKM come from the germline V gene. Generated by immunoSEQ multiplex PCR, the TCRdb table keeps only in-frame clones and is missing some. The sample has thousands of clones, about 70% seen once. Study-level points and caveats: Roughly ten TCR beta clonotypes were antigen-specific, 6 or 7 apparently recognizing autologous or escape variants. This assay reports beta chains of antigen-expanded cells, not T cell function.

Sequencing was done on a sample of cultured CD8+ T cells derived from PBMCs. The sequence was obtained from a male donor with HIV. The chain couples TRBV28 to TRBJ1-1, with D maybe TRBD1 (5 bases). CDR3 region: CASSPRVGTEAFF. In DNA, the CDR3 is TGTGCCAGCAGTCCCAGGGTGGGCACTGAAGCTTTCTTT.